Below are 21 T cell receptor beta chains sequenced from a single sample in a study of blood T cell repertoires in COVID-19. Assay: immunoSEQ multiplex PCR; the TCRdb copy retains only in-frame clones and omits some. The table includes some 200,000 clones, around 84% detected once. Source material: peripheral blood. The receptors were gathered from a woman in her sixties who had recovered from COVID-19.

The genes are TRBV2 and TRBJ2-1, with 11 nucleotides matching TRBD2. Germline CDR1 reads SNHLY; CDR2 reads FYNNEI. The V gene end was trimmed by 3 bases and the J gene end by 5 bases; junction bases not matched to a gene: 9. This CDR3 is built from 17 residues. CDR3: CASSETGTSGYNNEQFF. The CDR3 bases are TGTGCCAGCAGTGAGACTGGGACTAGCGGATACAACAATGAGCAGTTCTTC.

The gene calls are TRBV27 and TRBJ1-3, with a tentative D call TRBD1 (5 bases). The CDR3 totals 14 residues. The germline V gene has CDR1 MNHEY and CDR2 SMNVEV (reference sequence). V lost 3 bases and J lost 7, with 13 bases in between. The CDR3 DNA reads TGTGCCAGCAGTTTTCGGGGGATGGGGAACACCATATATTTT. This translates into CASSFRGMGNTIYF.

V and J are TRBV18 and TRBJ2-3, with D possibly matching TRBD1 (6 bases). The germline gives CDR1 KGHSH, CDR2 LQKENI. The length of the CDR3 is 14 residues. V lost 8 bases and J lost 0, with 12 bases in between. The CDR3 here is CASARGASTDTQYF. CDR3 nucleotide sequence: TGTGCCAGCGCCAGGGGTGCTAGCACAGATACGCAGTATTTT.

This chain links TRBV4-2 with TRBJ1-4; D may be TRBD1 (6 bases). V dropped 0 bases and J dropped 8 bases, with 16 bases sitting between them. CDR1 LGHNA and CDR2 YNFKEQ come from the germline V gene. CDR3 size: 16 residues. The CDR3 DNA sequence: TGTGCCAGCAGCCAAGATATGCACCGGGGACAAGAAAAACTGTTTTTT. Translated, it gives CASSQDMHRGQEKLFF.

V is TRBV5-4 and J is TRBJ2-2; D is possibly TRBD1 (6 bases). With 6 bases removed from V and 2 bases from J, the gap between germline ends came to 17 bases. Germline CDR1 SGHNT, CDR2 YYREEE (reference sequence). This CDR3 has 16 amino acids. CDR3 protein: CASTQGGALNTGELFF. CDR3 DNA: TGTGCCAGCACCCAAGGGGGAGCTTTAAACACCGGGGAGCTGTTTTTT. The variable domain in full, with the rest retrieved from reference TRBV5-4 and TRBJ2-2, is ETGVTQSPTHLIKTRGQQVTLRCSSQSGHNTVSWYQQALGQGPQFIFQYYREEENGRGNFPPRFSGLQFPNYSSELNVNALELDDSALYLCASTQGGALNTGELFFGEGSRLTVL.

The chain links TRBV6-6 to TRBJ2-2; D is perhaps TRBD1 (6 bases). The germline V gene encodes CDR1 MNHNY and CDR2 SVGAGI (reference sequence). The ends were cut back, 0 bases at V and 8 bases at J, with 7 bases in the middle. There are 13 residues in the CDR3. CDR3 coding DNA: TGTGCCAGCAGTTACTCCGACAGGGGGGAGCTGTTTTTT. Protein sequence: CASSYSDRGELFF.

This clone appeared a single time. The chain recombines TRBV4-1 with TRBJ2-1, with 7 bases lining up with TRBD2. This CDR3 contains 14 residues. The germline V gene encodes CDR1 MGHRA and CDR2 YSYEKL. J was trimmed by 11 bases and V by 3 bases; bases with no gene match: 10. In DNA, the CDR3 is TGCGCCAGCAGCCAGTCTCCTAGCGGCCCGAAGCAGTTCTTC. It encodes CASSQSPSGPKQFF.

The chain uses TRBV2 and TRBJ2-7; D is possibly TRBD2 (5 bases). The germline CDR1 and CDR2 sequences are SNHLY and FYNNEI. The CDR3 spans 14 residues. The V and J ends lost 4 bases and 1 base respectively, with 11 bases between them. The CDR3 DNA is TGTGCCAGCAGTGGCGGGTCCCTGTCCTACGAGCAGTACTTC. Its protein product is CASSGGSLSYEQYF.

This clone was counted once. The genes are TRBV18 and TRBJ1-1; 9 bases map to TRBD1. The length of the CDR3 is 16 residues. With V trimmed by 4 bases and J by 2 bases, 8 bases remained unmatched. From germline, CDR1 is KGHSH and CDR2 LQKENI. The CDR3 is CASSRLNRGPNTEAFF. Written as DNA, the CDR3 is TGTGCCAGCTCACGATTAAACAGGGGGCCTAACACTGAAGCTTTCTTT.

The chain links TRBV4-1 to TRBJ2-7, with 8 bases aligning to TRBD1. Germline loops: CDR1 MGHRA, CDR2 YSYEKL. CDR3 size: 16 residues. The V gene end was trimmed by 2 bases and the J gene end by 0 bases; junction bases not matched to a gene: 6. The CDR3 DNA follows: TGCGCCAGCAGCCAACCTCGGGACAGGAGCTCCTACGAGCAGTACTTC. It is translated as CASSQPRDRSSYEQYF.

V is TRBV20-1 and J is TRBJ2-5; possibly TRBD1 for D (5 bases). V lost 6 bases to trimming and J lost 4 bases, with 9 bases between them. The CDR3 is 11 amino acids. Germline lookup yields CDR1 DFQATT and CDR2 SNEGSKA (reference sequence). CDR3 DNA: TGCAGTGCGGCCAGGGTAGAGACCCAGTACTTC. It codes for CSAARVETQYF.

V usage is TRBV7-8 and J usage is TRBJ2-1, with 8 bases fitting TRBD2. Germline V CDR1 and CDR2: SGHVS, FQNEAQ. This CDR3 is 17 amino acids long. Germline trimming cut 5 bases from V and 7 bases from J; bases unmatched to any gene: 16. CDR3 DNA sequence: TGTGCCAGCAGCGCCCGTCGTGACGGGGGGGCCCAAAATGAGCAGTTCTTC. This gives the protein CASSARRDGGAQNEQFF.

The chain couples TRBV15 to TRBJ2-5, with TRBD2 matching 7 bases. The CDR3 covers 14 residues. V lost 5 bases, J lost 0 bases, and 3 bases stayed unmatched. CDR1 LNHNV and CDR2 YYDKDF come from the germline V gene (reference sequence). CDR3 protein: CATSGGGYQETQYF. The CDR3 nucleotides are TGTGCCACCAGCGGGGGGGGGTACCAAGAGACCCAGTACTTC. The full variable domain, its missing parts supplied by reference TRBV15 and TRBJ2-5, is DAMVIQNPRYQVTQFGKPVTLSCSQTLNHNVMYWYQQKSSQAPKLLFHYYDKDFNNEADTPDNFQSRRPNTSFCFLDIRSPGLGDTAMYLCATSGGGYQETQYFGPGTRLLVL.

This clone appeared a single time. The chain combines TRBV27 with TRBJ2-3, with TRBD2 identical over 10 bases. This CDR3 has 16 residues. Germline loops: CDR1 MNHEY, CDR2 SMNVEV (reference sequence). After removal of 1 base from V and 1 base from J, the junction contained 2 bases not matched to a gene. The CDR3 DNA reads TGTGCCAGCAGTTTATTCACTAGCGGGGGCACAGATACGCAGTATTTT. It specifies CASSLFTSGGTDTQYF.

In its sample, this clone was seen once. The rearrangement uses TRBV6-5 and TRBJ2-7, with 7 positions matching TRBD1. The CDR3 is made up of 13 amino acids. Trimming at V came to 6 bases and at J to 2 bases, leaving 4 bases not matched to a gene. Germline V gives CDR1 MNHEY, CDR2 SVGAGI. The CDR3: CASRRQGPYEQYF. Written as DNA, the CDR3 is TGTGCCAGCAGACGACAGGGACCCTACGAGCAGTACTTC.

The chain links TRBV3-1 (or the pseudogene TRBV3-2) to TRBJ2-2; 10 positions match TRBD2. Trimming removed 8 bases from V and 3 bases from J; junction bases left unmatched: 12. Germline CDR1 reads LGHDT; CDR2 reads YNNKEL (reference sequence). The length of the CDR3 is 17 residues. CDR3 sequence reads: CASASWASGGDTGELFF. CDR3 DNA sequence: TGTGCCAGCGCGTCGTGGGCTAGCGGGGGCGACACCGGGGAGCTGTTTTTT.

The chain is built from TRBV3-1 (or the pseudogene TRBV3-2) and TRBJ1-2; D is perhaps TRBD1 (6 bases). CDR1 and CDR2 (germline): LGHDT, YNNKEL (reference sequence). V shed 4 bases and J shed 2 bases, with 8 bases lying between them. The CDR3 runs to 13 residues. CDR3 sequence reads: CASSPQGNYGYTF. DNA for the CDR3: TGTGCCAGCAGCCCACAGGGAAACTATGGCTACACCTTC.

This sequence joins TRBV5-1 and TRBJ2-1, with D possibly matching TRBD2 (6 bases). Trimming removed 0 bases from V and 5 bases from J, with 12 bases in between. The germline V gene has CDR1 SGHRS and CDR2 YFSETQ. The length of the CDR3 is 15 residues. CDR3 region: CASSLAWGGDNEQFF. Written as DNA, the CDR3 is TGCGCCAGCAGCTTGGCGTGGGGAGGCGACAATGAGCAGTTCTTC. Full variable domain (remainder filled in from reference TRBV5-1 and TRBJ2-1): KAGVTQTPRYLIKTRGQQVTLSCSPISGHRSVSWYQQTPGQGLQFLFEYFSETQRNKGNFPGRFSGRQFSNSRSEMNVSTLELGDSALYLCASSLAWGGDNEQFFGPGTRLTVL.

The chain links TRBV4-3 to TRBJ1-2; D is unresolved. Germline CDR1 LGHNA, CDR2 YSLEER. This CDR3 spans 15 amino acids. V dropped 0 bases and J dropped 8 bases, with 16 bases sitting between them. The CDR3 region has the DNA TGCGCCAGCAGCCAAGATCTCGGGAGGGAGGCGGGCTACACCTTC. Protein: CASSQDLGREAGYTF.

The gene calls are TRBV13 and TRBJ1-3, with 8 bases fitting TRBD1. Losses at the gene ends were 5 bases for V and 5 bases for J; bases not matched to a gene: 8. The CDR3 spans 15 residues. Germline V CDR1 and CDR2: PRHDT, FYEKMQ (reference sequence). The CDR3 coding sequence is TGTGCCAGCAGCGCCGGGACAGGCGGGCGAAACACCATATATTTT. Amino acid sequence: CASSAGTGGRNTIYF.

This clone was found once. The chain uses TRBV6-5 and TRBJ1-6; a weak D match, TRBD1 (6 bases). Germline lookup yields CDR1 MNHEY and CDR2 SVGAGI. The ends were cut back, 6 bases at V and 4 bases at J, with 13 bases in the middle. The CDR3 spans 15 residues. CDR3 coding DNA: TGTGCCAGCAGGTCCGCAGGGGCTTATAATTCACCCCTCCACTTT. It encodes CASRSAGAYNSPLHF.